These 19 T cell receptor beta chains share one sample of origin, sequenced in a study of blood T cell repertoires in COVID-19. The data were produced by immunoSEQ multiplex PCR, yet TCRdb's version contains in-frame clones alone and is incomplete. The data hold hundreds of thousands of clones, with 80% to 90% observed a single time. Source material: PBMCs or T cells enriched from blood (not recorded which). These receptors were taken from a woman aged 18-29 years who had recovered from COVID-19.

This chain links TRBV29-1 with TRBJ1-2, with D possibly matching TRBD1 (5 bases). Germline V lookup: CDR1 SQVTM, CDR2 ANQGSEA. The length of the CDR3 is 14 residues. The ends were cut back, 3 bases at V and 0 bases at J, with 11 bases in the middle. The CDR3 spells CSVETRDSNYGYTF. In DNA, the CDR3 is TGCAGCGTTGAGACACGGGACTCTAACTATGGCTACACCTTC. The full variable domain, its missing parts supplied by reference TRBV29-1 and TRBJ1-2, is SAVISQKPSRDICQRGTSLTIQCQVDSQVTMMFWYRQQPGQSLTLIATANQGSEATYESGFVIDKFPISRPNLTFSTLTVSNMSPEDSSIYLCSVETRDSNYGYTFGSGTRLTVV.

This clone has only one observation. V and J are TRBV5-6 and TRBJ2-7; D call uncertain. V dropped 2 bases and J dropped 6 bases, with 9 bases sitting between them. The CDR3 runs 12 residues. Germline lookup yields CDR1 SGHDT and CDR2 YYEEEE. Here the CDR3 reads CASSLRESEQYF. The CDR3 DNA sequence: TGTGCCAGCAGCTTAAGAGAAAGCGAGCAGTACTTC.

This chain joins TRBV5-5 and TRBJ2-7; D gene ambiguous. V lost 2 bases to trimming and J lost 1 base, with 13 bases between them. The germline gives CDR1 SGHKS, CDR2 YYEKEE (reference sequence). There are 15 residues in the CDR3. The CDR3 DNA reads TGTGCCAGCAGCTTTACTCTAAGCGCATCCTACGAGCAGTACTTC. Translating it yields CASSFTLSASYEQYF. The full variable domain, with the rest looked up from reference TRBV5-5 and TRBJ2-7, is DAGVTQSPTHLIKTRGQQVTLRCSPISGHKSVSWYQQVLGQGPQFIFQYYEKEERGRGNFPDRFSARQFPNYSSELNVNALLLGDSALYLCASSFTLSASYEQYFGPGTRLTVT.

This clone appeared a single time. The rearrangement joins TRBV9 to TRBJ2-5; D is unresolved. This CDR3 contains 14 residues. Germline V gene data show CDR1 as SGDLS and CDR2 as YYNGEE. Deletions cut 0 bases from V and 1 base from J, with 7 bases between. The CDR3 bases are TGTGCCAGCAGCGTAGAATTCTCCCAAGAGACCCAGTACTTC. This sequence encodes CASSVEFSQETQYF.

V usage is TRBV5-8 and J usage is TRBJ1-1; D possibly corresponds to TRBD1 (6 bases). CDR1 SGHTS and CDR2 YDEGEE come from the germline V gene. The CDR3 has 12 residues. The germline V and J ends were trimmed by 2 bases and 7 bases, with 9 bases remaining between them. This chain's CDR3 is CASSFGGGEAFF. The CDR3 DNA reads as TGTGCCAGCAGCTTTGGGGGCGGTGAAGCTTTCTTT.

The chain uses TRBV5-1 and TRBJ2-1, with D perhaps TRBD1 (5 bases). V was pared by 5 bases and J by 5 bases, with 8 bases between. The length of the CDR3 is 12 residues. Germline V CDR1 and CDR2: SGHRS, YFSETQ. DNA for the CDR3: TGCGCCAGCAGACCGACAGACAATGAGCAGTTCTTC. It yields the protein CASRPTDNEQFF.

V and J are TRBV11-1 and TRBJ1-6, with TRBD1 matching over 11 bases. The CDR3 sequence is 14 residues long. In germline, CDR1 is SGHAT, CDR2 FQDESV (reference sequence). V was clipped by 7 bases and J by 8 bases; unmatched bases: 4. CDR3 in DNA: TGTGCCAGCACCCCGGGACAGGGGGATTCACCCCTCCACTTT. Translating gives CASTPGQGDSPLHF.

The chain couples TRBV30 to TRBJ2-7; TRBD1 agrees at 7 bases. J was trimmed by 5 bases and V by 2 bases; bases with no gene match: 6. Germline assignment: CDR1 GTSNPN and CDR2 SVGIG (reference sequence). This CDR3 comprises 13 residues. CDR3 bases: TGTGCCTGGAGTCAGGGCAGGGGGAACGAGCAGTACTTC. It yields the protein CAWSQGRGNEQYF.

The chain employs TRBV6-1 and TRBJ2-4, with 7 nucleotides matching TRBD1. Germline V CDR1 and CDR2: MNHNS, SASEGT. The CDR3 extends over 17 amino acids. The junction had 13 bases not matched to a gene; V was cut back by 2 bases and J by 6 bases. The CDR3 coding sequence is TGTGCCAGCAGTGAACTTGACACTCACAGGGGTCGAAACATTCAGTACTTC. Residues: CASSELDTHRGRNIQYF.

The rearrangement joins TRBV25-1 to TRBJ1-2, with 8 positions matching TRBD1. Germline-derived CDR1 and CDR2 are MGHDK and SYGVNS. This CDR3 region has 15 residues. J lost 0 bases, V lost 5 bases, and 5 bases had no gene match. The CDR3 protein is CASSSRTGSNYGYTF. The CDR3 DNA follows: TGTGCCAGCAGTTCCCGGACAGGGTCTAACTATGGCTACACCTTC.

There are a few counts of this clone. The chain employs TRBV5-1 and TRBJ1-6, with a tentative D call TRBD1 (5 bases). CDR1 and CDR2 (germline): SGHRS, YFSETQ. With 0 bases removed from V and 9 bases from J, the gap between germline ends came to 16 bases. The CDR3 is 16 residues long. The CDR3 DNA sequence: TGCGCCAGCAGCTTGGATTCAGCAGGGCTCGGTTCACCCCTCCACTTT. It translates to CASSLDSAGLGSPLHF.

The chain employs TRBV10-3 and TRBJ2-1; TRBD2 is a possible D gene (5 bases). Germline lookup yields CDR1 ENHRY and CDR2 SYGVKD. This CDR3 is 15 amino acids long. Trimming stripped 2 bases from V and 7 bases from J, with 15 bases between. CDR3: CAISERYGVGNEQFF. CDR3 DNA sequence: TGTGCCATCAGTGAGCGATACGGGGTAGGGAATGAGCAGTTCTTC.

The sample holds one count of this clone. The chain is built from TRBV2 and TRBJ2-1; the D gene is possibly TRBD1 (6 bases). V was shortened by 4 bases and J by 2 bases, with 15 bases between the two germline ends. The CDR3 spans 16 residues. The germline gives CDR1 SNHLY, CDR2 FYNNEI. The CDR3 is CASSGDAGVAYNEQFF. CDR3 DNA sequence: TGTGCCAGCAGTGGGGATGCAGGGGTCGCCTACAATGAGCAGTTCTTC.

The rearrangement joins TRBV10-3 to TRBJ1-5; 9 bases agree with TRBD1. There are 14 residues in the CDR3. Unmatched junction bases numbered 4, after V lost 3 bases and J lost 7 bases. The germline gives CDR1 ENHRY, CDR2 SYGVKD. This CDR3 is CAISDGTGQQPQHF. The CDR3 DNA reads TGTGCCATCAGTGATGGGACAGGGCAACAGCCCCAGCATTTT.

This rearrangement joins TRBV19 to TRBJ2-1, with 8 bases matching TRBD1. The germline V gene has CDR1 LNHDA and CDR2 SQIVND (reference sequence). This CDR3 has 15 amino acids. Trimming at V came to 2 bases and at J to 3 bases, leaving 3 bases not matched to a gene. The CDR3 region is CASSILTGGYNEQFF. In DNA, the CDR3 is TGTGCCAGTAGTATATTAACAGGGGGCTACAATGAGCAGTTCTTC.

The chain combines TRBV21-1 with TRBJ2-5; the table names TRBD2, a call not compared with the DNA. TRBV21-1 is designated a pseudogene. The CDR3 is 15 amino acids. CDR3 bases: TGTGCCAGCAGCAAAGCTGTCTCCAATCACGGGACCCAGTACTTC. Amino acid sequence: CASSKAVSNHGTQYF.

The V gene is TRBV7-3, the J gene TRBJ2-1; 11 bases fit TRBD2. The CDR3 spans 14 residues. Germline trimming cut 5 bases from V and 8 bases from J; bases unmatched to any gene: 5. Germline values: CDR1 SGHTA, CDR2 FQGTGA. CDR3 region: CASSRLAGGHEQFF. The CDR3 DNA reads as TGTGCCAGCAGCCGCTTAGCGGGGGGGCATGAGCAGTTCTTC.

The chain uses TRBV6-6 and TRBJ1-2; the D gene is possibly TRBD1 (5 bases). This CDR3 is 14 amino acids long. Germline V gene lookup returns CDR1 MNHNY and CDR2 SVGAGI (reference sequence). V lost 5 bases and J lost 5, with 15 bases in between. CDR3 amino acids: CASSQGGPRYGYTF. Written as DNA, the CDR3 is TGTGCCAGCAGTCAGGGAGGGCCCCGGTATGGCTACACCTTC.

V usage is TRBV4-2 and J usage is TRBJ1-2, with 8 bases identical to TRBD1. V shed 2 bases and J 5 bases; nucleotides not matched to a gene: 7. The V gene's germline CDR1 is LGHNA and CDR2 YNFKEQ. The CDR3 length is 15 residues. DNA for the CDR3: TGTGCCAGCAGCCAATTTCTGGGACAGGATTATGGCTACACCTTC. This gives the protein CASSQFLGQDYGYTF.